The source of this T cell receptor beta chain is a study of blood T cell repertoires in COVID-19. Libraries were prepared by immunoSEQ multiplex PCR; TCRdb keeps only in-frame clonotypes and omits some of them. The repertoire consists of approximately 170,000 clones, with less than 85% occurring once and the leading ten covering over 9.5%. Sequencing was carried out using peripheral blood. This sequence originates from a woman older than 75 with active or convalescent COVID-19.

The DNA of the CDR3 is TGTGCCAGCAGCTTTACAGGGGGCACAGATACGCAGTATTTT. Translating gives CASSFTGGTDTQYF. J is TRBJ2-3 and V is TRBV5-6, with 7 bases lining up with TRBD1. V lost 2 bases to trimming and J lost 1 base; unmatched junction nucleotides: 1. CDR1 SGHDT and CDR2 YYEEEE come from the germline V gene. This CDR3 spans 14 amino acids.